Shown below are 26 T cell receptor beta chains from a single sample sequenced in a study of OX40 agonist ivuxolimab in advanced cancers. The table came from immunoSEQ multiplex PCR; TCRdb's copy has only in-frame clones and leaves some out. The profile shows 55,000 to 65,000 clones, about nine tenths of them singletons. The sample in question was CD4+ or CD8+ T cells sorted from blood, obtained in a trial of the OX40 agonist ivuxolimab. The receptors originated from an adult with an advanced solid tumor such as melanoma, head and neck, liver or kidney cancer.

A few counts support this clone. The rearrangement uses TRBV6-5 and TRBJ1-1; the match to TRBD1 covers 8 bases. This CDR3 region has 14 residues. J lost 5 bases, V lost 5 bases, and 7 bases had no gene match. CDR1 and CDR2 (germline): MNHEY, SVGAGI. CDR3 in amino acids: CASSAWTGQTEAFF. In nucleotides, the CDR3 is TGTGCCAGCAGTGCCTGGACAGGGCAGACTGAAGCTTTCTTT.

The chain employs TRBV7-9 and TRBJ1-6, with D perhaps TRBD1 (5 bases). The CDR3 extends over 16 amino acids. CDR1 is SEHNR, CDR2 FQNEAQ, per germline (reference sequence). V was cut by 2 bases and J by 0 bases, with 8 bases left in between. The chain's CDR3 is CASSLQGSSYNSPLHF. The CDR3 DNA follows: TGTGCCAGCAGCTTACAGGGTAGCTCCTATAATTCACCCCTCCACTTT.

The chain carries TRBV6-5 and TRBJ2-5, with 9 bases identical to TRBD2. The CDR3 consists of 14 residues. Germline V CDR1 and CDR2: MNHEY, SVGAGI. V shed 6 bases and J 5 bases; nucleotides not matched to a gene: 7. DNA for the CDR3: TGTGCCAGCAGATGGACAGCGGGGGGCGAGACCCAGTACTTC. Amino acids: CASRWTAGGETQYF.

The chain is built from TRBV10-1 and TRBJ1-6; D uncertain. The V end lost 3 bases, the J end lost 7 bases, and 13 bases lay between the germline ends. CDR3 length equals 15 residues. CDR1 and CDR2 (germline): WNHNN, SYGVQD (reference sequence). The CDR3 region has the DNA TGCGCCAGCAGTGAAGCCCCGGCCCGGAATTCACCCCTCCACTTT. Its protein is CASSEAPARNSPLHF.

This clone was counted only a few times. The V call is TRBV10-1, the J call TRBJ1-1; D call uncertain. Germline CDR1 reads WNHNN; CDR2 reads SYGVQD (reference sequence). The V end was cut by 0 bases, the J end by 5 bases, with 7 bases between. This CDR3 region has 13 residues. As DNA, the CDR3 is TGCGCCAGCAGTGAGTCAGGAGGGACTGAAGCTTTCTTT. This translates into CASSESGGTEAFF.

V is TRBV18 and J is TRBJ2-1; 9 bases agree with TRBD1. J lost 12 bases, V lost 6 bases, and 12 bases had no gene match. The CDR3 contains 14 residues. Germline assignment: CDR1 KGHSH and CDR2 LQKENI. CDR3 amino acids: CASSTGGAVKVQFF. As DNA, the CDR3 is TGTGCCAGCTCCACAGGGGGCGCCGTAAAAGTGCAGTTCTTC.

V gene TRBV28 combines with J gene TRBJ2-3; 8 bases are a match to TRBD1. V shed 6 bases, J shed 1 base, and the junction held 6 bases outside the gene matches. Germline values: CDR1 MDHEN, CDR2 SYDVKM. There are 15 residues in the CDR3. CDR3: CASSPPGQGTDTQYF. CDR3 DNA sequence: TGTGCCAGCAGCCCTCCGGGACAGGGCACAGATACGCAGTATTTT.

The genes are TRBV4-3 and TRBJ1-1, with D perhaps TRBD1 (5 bases). The CDR3 has 15 amino acids. CDR1 and CDR2 (germline): LGHNA, YSLEER. V shed 4 bases and J shed 2 bases, with 14 bases lying between them. CDR3 region: CASSPDPGVNTEAFF. The CDR3 DNA is TGCGCCAGCAGCCCCGATCCGGGGGTAAACACTGAAGCTTTCTTT.

This clone was recorded a few times. The V and J genes are TRBV9 and TRBJ1-1; D perhaps matches TRBD1 (5 bases). Trimming removed 3 bases at V and 6 bases at J, with 15 bases between. Germline V gene sequence: CDR1 SGDLS, CDR2 YYNGEE. The CDR3 runs to 14 residues. In DNA form, the CDR3 reads TGTGCCAGCAGCGACGATACGGGGGAGGCTGAAGCTTTCTTT. Protein product: CASSDDTGEAEAFF.

The chain has TRBV10-1 and TRBJ2-5; D unresolved. V was clipped by 5 bases and J by 1 base, with 5 bases between them. Germline V gene lookup returns CDR1 WNHNN and CDR2 SYGVQD (reference sequence). This CDR3 has 12 amino acids. CDR3 in amino acids: CASSKTQETQYF. The CDR3 DNA reads TGCGCCAGCAGTAAGACCCAAGAGACCCAGTACTTC.

To note about this clone: Other DNA sequences from this sample encode an identical CDR3 as well. The chain has TRBV30 and TRBJ1-2, with 11 bases aligning to TRBD1. The CDR3 contains 15 residues. Per germline, CDR1 GTSNPN and CDR2 SVGIG (reference sequence). J lost 5 bases, V lost 1 base, and 6 bases had no gene match. The CDR3 DNA follows: TGTGCCTGGAGTGGGCGGGGGACAGGGGGTTATGGCTACACCTTC. Translating gives CAWSGRGTGGYGYTF.

The J gene is TRBJ2-4, the V gene TRBV19; D is perhaps TRBD2 (6 bases). The germline V gene has CDR1 LNHDA and CDR2 SQIVND (reference sequence). The CDR3 is 15 residues long. Between the trimmed V and J ends, which lost 3 bases and 2 bases, there was a span of 11 bases. Here the CDR3 reads CASSMVGDSKNIQYF. In DNA form, the CDR3 reads TGTGCCAGTAGTATGGTGGGGGACTCCAAAAACATTCAGTACTTC.

The genes are TRBV27 and TRBJ2-7; either TRBD1 or TRBD2 may supply D (5 bases each). CDR3 size: 14 residues. Trimming stripped 5 bases from V and 2 bases from J, with 13 bases between. Germline V CDR1 and CDR2: MNHEY, SMNVEV (reference sequence). The DNA for the CDR3 is TGTGCCAGCAGTACCCCCGGGGCCCCCTACGAGCAGTACTTC. Translated, it gives CASSTPGAPYEQYF.

DNA of the CDR3: TGCGCCAGCAGCTTGTTGCCCGGGACCCTTCAAGAGACCCAGTACTTC. It specifies CASSLLPGTLQETQYF. The chain is built from TRBV5-1 and TRBJ2-5, with D perhaps TRBD1 or TRBD2 (5 bases each). Per the germline V gene, CDR1 is SGHRS and CDR2 is YFSETQ. This CDR3 spans 16 amino acids. V lost 1 base and J lost 2, with 15 bases in between.

The chain links TRBV7-9 to TRBJ1-1, with D maybe TRBD1 (6 bases). Germline lookup yields CDR1 SEHNR and CDR2 FQNEAQ (reference sequence). Trimming took 1 base from V and 5 from J, leaving 11 bases between them. The CDR3 is 14 amino acids. The chain's CDR3 is CASSLVRGHTEAFF. The CDR3 region has the DNA TGTGCCAGCAGCTTAGTTCGGGGACATACTGAAGCTTTCTTT.

The chain employs TRBV7-3 and TRBJ2-3, with a weak D call TRBD2 (5 bases). The CDR3 covers 13 residues. The V and J ends lost 2 bases and 5 bases respectively, with 8 bases between them. Germline CDR1 SGHTA, CDR2 FQGTGA. CDR3 sequence reads: CASSLREGDTQYF. The CDR3 region has the DNA TGTGCCAGCAGCTTACGGGAAGGAGATACGCAGTATTTT.

This clone appeared a single time. The V gene is TRBV28, the J gene TRBJ2-7; D unresolved. The ends were cut back, 2 bases at V and 6 bases at J, with 14 bases in the middle. This CDR3 is 14 amino acids long. Germline CDR1 MDHEN, CDR2 SYDVKM. In DNA, the CDR3 is TGTGCCAGCAGTTTAGTAGTTCTACTGGCCGAGCAGTACTTC. Translating it yields CASSLVVLLAEQYF.

This clone was detected only once. The chain combines TRBV5-6 with TRBJ1-4, with 9 bases that match TRBD1. In germline, CDR1 is SGHDT, CDR2 YYEEEE. This CDR3 comprises 15 residues. V shed 3 bases and J 8 bases; nucleotides not matched to a gene: 8. The CDR3 sequence: CASSWTGAGLEKLFF. CDR3 nucleotide sequence: TGTGCCAGCAGCTGGACAGGGGCGGGGTTGGAAAAACTGTTTTTT.

The V call is TRBV12-1, the J call TRBJ2-1; TRBD2 was called by the table and not checked on the DNA. TRBV12-1 represents a pseudogene. The CDR3 runs 17 residues. CDR3 sequence: CASSTWTSGRGNNEQFF. In DNA form, the CDR3 reads TGTGCCAGCAGCACCTGGACTAGCGGGAGAGGGAACAATGAGCAGTTCTTC.

This clone was seen only once. This CDR3 is also generated by other DNA sequences in the sample. The chain combines TRBV19 with TRBJ1-3, with a tentative D call TRBD1 (6 bases). The germline V gene encodes CDR1 LNHDA and CDR2 SQIVND (reference sequence). With 5 bases removed from V and 4 bases from J, the gap between germline ends came to 12 bases. This CDR3 has 14 amino acids. CDR3 sequence (DNA): TGTGCCAGTAGTTCAGGGGCAGGGGGAAACACCATATATTTT. Its translation is CASSSGAGGNTIYF.

This clone was seen once. This chain uses TRBV18 with TRBJ1-2; 9 bases match TRBD1. The CDR3 totals 15 residues. The J segment lost 7 bases and the V segment lost 1 base, leaving 7 bases of the junction unmatched. From germline, CDR1 is KGHSH and CDR2 LQKENI. The DNA of the CDR3 is TGTGCCAGCTCACCACAACACAGGGGGCCAAGTGGCTACACCTTC. This encodes CASSPQHRGPSGYTF.

V gene TRBV5-1 combines with J gene TRBJ1-1; D is uncertain. Germline loops: CDR1 SGHRS, CDR2 YFSETQ. This CDR3 region has 14 residues. V was shortened by 2 bases and J by 0 bases, with 8 bases between the two germline ends. Here the CDR3 reads CASSLGLLNTEAFF. CDR3 coding DNA: TGCGCCAGCAGCTTAGGCCTTCTGAACACTGAAGCTTTCTTT.

Only one count was recorded for this clone. The chain recombines TRBV19 with TRBJ1-2; no clear D. Germline assignment: CDR1 LNHDA and CDR2 SQIVND (reference sequence). This CDR3 contains 12 residues. V lost 3 bases, J lost 5 bases, and 7 bases lay in between. The CDR3 bases are TGTGCCAGTAGTATTTCCAGATATGGCTACACCTTC. It encodes CASSISRYGYTF.

V is TRBV9 and J is TRBJ1-1; TRBD1 might be the D (5 bases). V was shortened by 0 bases and J by 6 bases, with 9 bases between the two germline ends. CDR3 length: 13 amino acids. Germline V gene lookup returns CDR1 SGDLS and CDR2 YYNGEE. For the CDR3, the DNA is TGTGCCAGCAGCGTAGGATGGGGCGCTGAAGCTTTCTTT. It is translated as CASSVGWGAEAFF.

V and J are TRBV28 and TRBJ1-1; D is unclear. This CDR3 has 15 amino acids. Looked up from germline, CDR1 is MDHEN and CDR2 is SYDVKM. V was clipped by 6 bases and J by 2 bases, with 16 bases between them. For the CDR3, the DNA is TGTGCCAGCAGACAAACCGCCCACAGAAACACTGAAGCTTTCTTT. The encoded protein is CASRQTAHRNTEAFF.

This chain uses TRBV9 with TRBJ2-7, with 10 bases lining up with TRBD2. The CDR3 has 15 residues. V gave up 0 bases and J gave up 6 bases; unmatched junction bases: 6. From germline, CDR1 is SGDLS and CDR2 YYNGEE. CDR3 DNA: TGTGCCAGCAGCGTAGGGCTAGCGGGAGATGGCGAGCAGTACTTC. Its protein is CASSVGLAGDGEQYF.